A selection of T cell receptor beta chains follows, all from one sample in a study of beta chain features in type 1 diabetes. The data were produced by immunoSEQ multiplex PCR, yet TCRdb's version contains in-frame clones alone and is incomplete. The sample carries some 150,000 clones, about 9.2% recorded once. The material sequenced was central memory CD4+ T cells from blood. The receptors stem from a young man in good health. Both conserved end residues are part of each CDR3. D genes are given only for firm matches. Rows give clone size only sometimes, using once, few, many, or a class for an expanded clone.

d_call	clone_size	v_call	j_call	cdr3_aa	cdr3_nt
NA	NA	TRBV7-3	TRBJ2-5	CASSLAGQRHQETQYF	TGTGCCAGCAGCTTAGCGGGTCAGAGGCACCAAGAGACCCAGTACTTC
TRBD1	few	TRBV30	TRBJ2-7	CAWGQGRFYEQYF	TGTGCCTGGGGACAGGGGCGCTTCTACGAGCAGTACTTC
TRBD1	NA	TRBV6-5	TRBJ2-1	CASNWSSGGRGEQFF	TGTGCCAGCAACTGGTCGTCAGGGGGCCGTGGTGAGCAGTTCTTC
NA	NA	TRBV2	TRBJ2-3	CASSEKWGEVRTDTQYF	TGTGCCAGCAGTGAAAAATGGGGGGAAGTGAGGACAGATACGCAGTATTTT
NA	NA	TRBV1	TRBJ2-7	CTSSQDRTYEQYF	TGCACCAGCAGCCAAGACCGTACCTACGAGCAGTACTTC
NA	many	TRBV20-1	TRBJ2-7	CSASPGYEQYF	TGCAGTGCTAGTCCAGGGTACGAGCAGTACTTC
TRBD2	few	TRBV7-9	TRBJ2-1	CASSLVTSGGISEQFF	TGTGCCAGCAGCTTAGTGACTAGCGGGGGCATCAGTGAGCAGTTCTTC
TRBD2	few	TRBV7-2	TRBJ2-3	CASSLVAGLAGSTDTQYF	TGTGCCAGCAGCTTAGTCGCGGGACTAGCGGGCTCCACAGATACGCAGTATTTT
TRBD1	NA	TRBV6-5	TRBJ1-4	CASSIGQGASEKLFF	TGTGCCAGCAGTATCGGACAGGGGGCATCTGAAAAACTGTTTTTT
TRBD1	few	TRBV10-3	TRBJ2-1	CATTGQGNYNEQFF	TGTGCCACGACGGGACAGGGCAACTACAATGAGCAGTTCTTC
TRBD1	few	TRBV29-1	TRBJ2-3	CSVDRGLRDTQYF	TGCAGCGTTGACAGGGGGCTTAGAGATACGCAGTATTTT
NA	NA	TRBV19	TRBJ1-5	CASSKGGNQPQHF	TGTGCCAGTAGTAAGGGGGGCAATCAGCCCCAGCATTTT
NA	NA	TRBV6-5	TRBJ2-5	CASSPSSMGTETQYF	TGTGCCAGCAGTCCATCCTCTATGGGGACTGAGACCCAGTACTTC
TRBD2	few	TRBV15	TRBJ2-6	CATSRAASGGSGANVLTF	TGTGCCACCAGCAGAGCCGCTAGCGGGGGGTCTGGGGCCAACGTCCTGACTTTC
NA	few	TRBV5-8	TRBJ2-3	CASSPGTRITDTQYF	TGTGCCAGCAGTCCCGGGACAAGGATCACAGATACGCAGTATTTT
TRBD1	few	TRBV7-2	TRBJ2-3	CASSKGQGVDTQYF	TGTGCCAGCAGCAAGGGACAGGGGGTCGATACGCAGTATTTT
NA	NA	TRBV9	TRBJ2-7	CASSVEGDREQYF	TGTGCCAGCAGCGTAGAGGGAGACAGGGAGCAGTACTTC
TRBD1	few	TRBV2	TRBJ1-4	CASSEEQGSGNEKLFF	TGTGCCAGCAGTGAAGAACAGGGGAGCGGTAATGAAAAACTGTTTTTT
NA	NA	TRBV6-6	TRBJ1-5	CASSYSGQKGQPQHF	TGTGCCAGCAGTTACTCCGGACAGAAAGGTCAGCCCCAGCATTTT
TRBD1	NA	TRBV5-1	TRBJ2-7	CASSQGQGSSYEQYF	TGCGCCAGCAGCCAGGGACAGGGGAGCTCCTACGAGCAGTACTTC
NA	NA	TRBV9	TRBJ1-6	CASSVGQGNSPLHF	TGTGCCAGCAGCGTAGGACAAGGAAATTCACCCCTCCACTTT
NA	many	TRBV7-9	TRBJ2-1	CASSPPYRQAPHNEQFF	TGTGCCAGCAGCCCCCCCTATCGGCAGGCTCCCCACAATGAGCAGTTCTTC
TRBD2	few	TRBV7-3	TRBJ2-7	CASSLTPSLAGEQYF	TGTGCCAGCAGCTTAACTCCCTCCCTAGCGGGGGAGCAGTACTTC